These 17 T cell receptor beta chains were all obtained from the same sample, sequenced in a study of CD8 T cells in ankylosing spondylitis. TCRdb ran MiXCR on the 5' RACE reads and lists one entry per CDR3 protein. The table records 200,000 to 250,000 distinct CDR3 sequences, roughly a third of them present only once. The specimen sequenced was blood, either unsorted or a sorted T cell fraction (not recorded which). The receptors shown here come from a male donor with ankylosing spondylitis or in good health (not recorded which).

The rearrangement links TRBV3-1 to TRBJ2-7; 14 bases agree with TRBD2. With 5 bases clipped from V and 2 bases from J, the junction kept 5 bases outside the gene matches. Germline V lookup: CDR1 LGHDT, CDR2 YNNKEL (reference sequence). The CDR3 covers 16 residues. CDR3 in DNA: TGTGCCAGCAGCTCCCGGACTAGCGGGGGGACCTACGAGCAGTACTTC. Translating it yields CASSSRTSGGTYEQYF.

The V call is TRBV9, the J call TRBJ2-1, with 8 positions matching TRBD1. Per the germline V gene, CDR1 is SGDLS and CDR2 is YYNGEE. The junction had 2 bases not matched to a gene; V was cut back by 0 bases and J by 9 bases. This CDR3 region has 13 residues. The CDR3 is CASSVGTGTEQFF. The CDR3 bases are TGTGCCAGCAGCGTAGGGACAGGGACTGAGCAGTTCTTC.

This clonotype came up many times. V gene TRBV20-1 combines with J gene TRBJ2-1; 13 bases are a match to TRBD2. The CDR3 spans 16 residues. Trimming took 7 bases from V and 8 from J; bases not matched to a gene: 14. Per germline, CDR1 DFQATT and CDR2 SNEGSKA (reference sequence). Here the CDR3 DNA reads TGCAGTGTCGAGTCCCGGACTAGCGGGGGTTTTGATGAGCAGTTCTTC. This gives the protein CSVESRTSGGFDEQFF.

The CDR3 is CASSLPPAADTQYF. The CDR3, as DNA: TGTGCCAGCAGTTTGCCCCCGGCAGCAGATACGCAGTATTTT. This chain joins TRBV12-3 or TRBV12-4 and TRBJ2-3; D ambiguous. This CDR3 is built from 14 residues. The V end was cut by 3 bases, the J end by 4 bases, with 11 bases between.

The chain uses TRBV9 and TRBJ1-5; maybe TRBD1 (5 bases). The CDR3 is 17 amino acids. V gave up 3 bases and J gave up 2 bases, with 18 bases separating them. Germline lookup yields CDR1 SGDLS and CDR2 YYNGEE. The CDR3 loop reads CASSARWGRVGNQPQHF. CDR3 sequence (DNA): TGTGCCAGCAGCGCCCGATGGGGCCGGGTTGGCAATCAGCCCCAGCATTTT.

This clonotype has only a few counts. The chain employs TRBV18 and TRBJ2-5; D gene unclear. The length of the CDR3 is 11 residues. Germline CDR1 and CDR2: KGHSH and LQKENI. Trimming removed 3 bases from V and 5 bases from J, with 4 bases in between. The CDR3: CASSPDETQYF. CDR3 DNA sequence: TGTGCCAGCTCACCGGACGAGACCCAGTACTTC.

The chain is built from TRBV4-2 and TRBJ2-3; unclear D gene. Per the germline V gene, CDR1 is LGHNA and CDR2 is YNFKEQ. The CDR3 runs to 14 residues. V was pared by 0 bases and J by 4 bases, with 8 bases between. The CDR3 here is CASSQDASSDTQYF. In DNA, the CDR3 is TGTGCCAGCAGCCAAGACGCGTCTTCAGATACGCAGTATTTT.

The chain combines TRBV10-3 with TRBJ2-3, with 8 bases lining up with TRBD1. The CDR3 runs 13 residues. The V gene end was trimmed by 10 bases and the J gene end by 4 bases; junction bases not matched to a gene: 7. The germline CDR1 and CDR2 sequences are ENHRY and SYGVKD. The CDR3, as DNA: TGTGCCAGTTCCGGGACAGGAGCAGATACGCAGTATTTT. It is translated as CASSGTGADTQYF.

The CDR3, as DNA: TGTGCCAGCTCACCGTCTGGACAGGGGAGTACGCAGTATTTT. It codes for CASSPSGQGSTQYF. The chain has TRBV18 and TRBJ2-3; 9 positions match TRBD1. There are 14 residues in the CDR3. Trimming took 3 bases from V and 8 from J; bases not matched to a gene: 6. Germline V gene data show CDR1 as KGHSH and CDR2 as LQKENI.

This clonotype showed up just a few times. The chain employs TRBV29-1 and TRBJ1-2; weak D call: TRBD1 (6 bases). This CDR3 spans 14 amino acids. Germline V gene data show CDR1 as SQVTM and CDR2 as ANQGSEA. The germline V and J ends were trimmed by 3 bases and 5 bases, with 16 bases remaining between them. Written as DNA, the CDR3 is TGCAGCGTTGACGTGGGGGCGGCGGGGTATGGCTACACCTTC. This encodes CSVDVGAAGYGYTF.

The chain links TRBV5-1 to TRBJ1-4; 12 bases line up with TRBD1. Germline CDR1 is SGHRS and CDR2 is YFSETQ. The CDR3 covers 15 residues. The V and J ends lost 4 bases and 8 bases, in that order; junction bases with no gene match: 6. CDR3 amino acids: CASSRGQGAQEKLFF. CDR3 DNA: TGCGCCAGCAGCCGGGGACAGGGGGCGCAGGAAAAACTGTTTTTT.

This clonotype was recorded a few times. This chain connects TRBV30 to TRBJ2-4, with 7 bases aligning to TRBD1. This CDR3 is 16 amino acids long. Per germline, CDR1 GTSNPN and CDR2 SVGIG (reference sequence). J lost 2 bases, V lost 5 bases, and 12 bases had no gene match. The CDR3 loop reads CAWEKQGLSTKNIQYF. CDR3 bases: TGTGCCTGGGAAAAACAGGGGTTGAGTACCAAAAACATTCAGTACTTC.

The chain links TRBV20-1 to TRBJ2-2; 9 positions match TRBD1. Trimming cost V 8 bases and J 4 bases; bases outside gene matches: 8. Germline CDR1 is DFQATT and CDR2 is SNEGSKA (reference sequence). The CDR3 consists of 14 residues. Here the CDR3 reads CSCPRDRATGELFF. The CDR3 DNA follows: TGCAGTTGCCCTCGGGACAGGGCCACCGGGGAGCTGTTTTTT.

V is TRBV12-5 and J is TRBJ2-7, with 8 bases that match TRBD1. CDR3 length: 13 residues. V shed 7 bases and J 6 bases; nucleotides not matched to a gene: 8. Germline CDR1 LGHNT, CDR2 FRNRAP. DNA of the CDR3: TGTGCTAGTGCCAAGGACAGGGTTGGCGAGCAGTACTTC. It is translated as CASAKDRVGEQYF.

This clonotype showed up just a few times. The J gene is TRBJ2-2, the V gene TRBV29-1; perhaps TRBD1 as D (6 bases). V gave up 4 bases and J gave up 4 bases, with 10 bases separating them. Germline CDR1 SQVTM, CDR2 ANQGSEA. The CDR3 covers 13 residues. Written as DNA, the CDR3 is TGCAGCGTTGTACAGGGCTTCACCGGGGAGCTGTTTTTT. This gives the protein CSVVQGFTGELFF.

This sequence joins TRBV5-1 and TRBJ2-3; a weak D match, TRBD2 (6 bases). The germline V and J ends were trimmed by 0 bases and 6 bases, with 11 bases remaining between them. From germline, CDR1 is SGHRS and CDR2 YFSETQ. The CDR3 spans 14 residues. In DNA form, the CDR3 reads TGCGCCAGCAGCTTGGCTAGCGTCGCGGATACGCAGTATTTT. Protein: CASSLASVADTQYF.

The chain is built from TRBV12-3 or TRBV12-4 and TRBJ1-2; D is unresolved. The CDR3 has 12 residues. The V gene lost 1 base and the J gene lost 8 bases, with 8 bases spanning the gap. The chain's CDR3 is CASSLVGRGYTF. In DNA form, the CDR3 reads TGTGCCAGCAGTTTAGTCGGTAGGGGCTACACCTTC.